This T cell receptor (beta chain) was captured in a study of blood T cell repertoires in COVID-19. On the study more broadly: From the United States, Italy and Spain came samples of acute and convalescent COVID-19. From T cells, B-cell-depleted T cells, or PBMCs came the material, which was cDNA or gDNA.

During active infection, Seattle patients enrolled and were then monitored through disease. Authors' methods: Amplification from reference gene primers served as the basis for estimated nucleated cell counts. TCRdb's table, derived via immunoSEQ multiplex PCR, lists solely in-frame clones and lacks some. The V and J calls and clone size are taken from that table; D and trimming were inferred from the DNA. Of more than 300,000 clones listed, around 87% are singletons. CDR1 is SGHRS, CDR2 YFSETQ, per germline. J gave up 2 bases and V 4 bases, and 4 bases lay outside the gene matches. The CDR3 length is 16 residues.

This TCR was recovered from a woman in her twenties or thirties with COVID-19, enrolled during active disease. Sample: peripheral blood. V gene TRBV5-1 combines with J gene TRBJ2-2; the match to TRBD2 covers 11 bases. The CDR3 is CASSRGTSGNTGELFF. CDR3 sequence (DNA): TGCGCCAGCAGCAGGGGGACTAGCGGTAACACCGGGGAGCTGTTTTTT.